The present entry profiles one T cell receptor (beta chain) with its context. Its antigen remains unidentified. Trimming took 10 bases from V and 0 from J, leaving 10 bases between them. This CDR3 region has 14 residues. After constant-region reverse-primer amplification, full-length variable regions underwent semi-nested PCR with Nested Universal Primer A. TCRdb used MiXCR to reprocess the 5' RACE reads, holding one entry per CDR3 protein. The sample yields about 57,000 distinct CDR3 sequences, 28% seen once. Memory CD4+ T cells were sorted as CD4+CD45RO+CD25- cells. Points from the study as a whole: Tumor-infiltrating Treg TCR alpha and beta sequences overlapped most with tumor naive CD4+ T cells, then blood naive. Tumor memory CD4+ T cell TCR gene usage was found to cluster with blood and lymph node memory CD4+ cells and with lymph node naive CD4+ cells.

V usage is TRBV12-3 or TRBV12-4 and J usage is TRBJ2-6; D is unclear. This clonotype was obtained from a female donor with breast cancer. The specimen was tumor-infiltrating memory CD4+ T cells sorted from the breast tumor. The subset: memory CD4+ T cells, CD4+CD45RO+CD25-. CDR3 protein: CATSTRSGANVLTF. The CDR3 nucleotides read TGTGCCACTTCGACCCGCTCTGGGGCCAACGTCCTGACTTTC.